This is a list of T cell receptor beta chains from one sample in a study of control samples from healthy donors and cancer patients. Sequencing was performed with immunoSEQ multiplex PCR; in TCRdb, only in-frame clones are kept and a portion is missing. The sample includes some 130,000 clones, over 85% of them seen just once. The sequenced sample was blood. These TCRs come from a man aged 25-40 years in good health. CDR3s include the opening cysteine and the closing phenylalanine or tryptophan. The D gene is left open where the match is weak. Clone sizes are given selectively: once, few, many, or a class where the clone is expanded.

CDR3 protein: CASSQMWAGVTDTQYF; CDR3 DNA: TGTGCCAGCAGCCAAATGTGGGCGGGAGTCACAGATACGCAGTATTTT; J gene: TRBJ2-3; V gene: TRBV3-1/TRBV3-2; clone size: .; D gene: TRBD2
CDR3 protein: CASSFRGALEQFF; CDR3 DNA: TGTGCCAGCAGCTTTCGAGGGGCGTTGGAGCAGTTCTTC; J gene: TRBJ2-1; V gene: TRBV7-2; clone size: .; D gene: .
CDR3 protein: CASSLRWTGRNQPQHF; CDR3 DNA: TGTGCCAGCAGTTTACGGTGGACAGGGAGAAATCAGCCCCAGCATTTT; J gene: TRBJ1-5; V gene: TRBV28; clone size: .; D gene: TRBD1
CDR3 protein: CATSSRVFNEKLFF; CDR3 DNA: TGTGCCACCAGCTCCCGGGTTTTCAATGAAAAACTGTTTTTT; J gene: TRBJ1-4; V gene: TRBV24-1; clone size: once; D gene: .
CDR3 protein: CASSLDSGRTTGELFF; CDR3 DNA: TGCGCCAGCAGCTTGGATTCGGGCAGGACCACCGGGGAGCTGTTTTTT; J gene: TRBJ2-2; V gene: TRBV5-1; clone size: .; D gene: .
CDR3 protein: CASSLDRGNTIYF; CDR3 DNA: TGTGCCAGCAGCCTCGACAGGGGAAACACCATATATTTT; J gene: TRBJ1-3; V gene: TRBV7-2; clone size: once; D gene: .
CDR3 protein: CASSVGGTGSSYNEQFF; CDR3 DNA: TGCGCCAGCAGTGTAGGAGGGACAGGGAGCTCCTACAATGAGCAGTTCTTC; J gene: TRBJ2-1; V gene: TRBV10-2; clone size: .; D gene: TRBD1
CDR3 protein: CSASRTENYGYTF; CDR3 DNA: TGCAGTGCTAGTCGGACAGAAAACTATGGCTACACCTTC; J gene: TRBJ1-2; V gene: TRBV20-1; clone size: .; D gene: .
CDR3 protein: CASSYGTSGYEYF; CDR3 DNA: TGTGCCAGCAGTTACGGGACTAGCGGGTATGAGTATTTT; J gene: TRBJ2-3; V gene: TRBV6-5; clone size: .; D gene: TRBD2
CDR3 protein: CASSTRTGNERYEQYF; CDR3 DNA: TGTGCCAGCAGTACCCGGACAGGGAATGAGAGGTACGAGCAGTACTTC; J gene: TRBJ2-7; V gene: TRBV28; clone size: .; D gene: TRBD1
CDR3 protein: CASSETGTVTSGNTIYF; CDR3 DNA: TGCGCCAGCAGCGAAACCGGGACAGTCACTTCTGGAAACACCATATATTTT; J gene: TRBJ1-3; V gene: TRBV5-1; clone size: .; D gene: TRBD1
CDR3 protein: CASSLDRYQETQYF; CDR3 DNA: TGTGCCAGCAGCTTAGACAGGTACCAAGAGACCCAGTACTTC; J gene: TRBJ2-5; V gene: TRBV11-2; clone size: .; D gene: .
CDR3 protein: CASSLFQGRGFAGNTIYF; CDR3 DNA: TGTGCCAGCAGCTTGTTTCAGGGTCGGGGTTTTGCTGGAAACACCATATATTTT; J gene: TRBJ1-3; V gene: TRBV5-6; clone size: .; D gene: .
CDR3 protein: CASTKTDGAPKEQYF; CDR3 DNA: TGTGCCAGCACGAAGACGGACGGTGCCCCTAAAGAGCAGTACTTC; J gene: TRBJ2-7; V gene: TRBV6-4; clone size: .; D gene: .
CDR3 protein: CASSKIHRGSGANVLTF; CDR3 DNA: TGTGCCAGCAGTAAGATTCACAGGGGTTCTGGGGCCAACGTCCTGACTTTC; J gene: TRBJ2-6; V gene: TRBV27; clone size: few; D gene: TRBD1
CDR3 protein: CATSRDPRHPMNTGELFF; CDR3 DNA: TGTGCCACCAGCAGAGATCCTCGGCACCCAATGAACACCGGGGAGCTGTTTTTT; J gene: TRBJ2-2; V gene: TRBV15; clone size: .; D gene: .
CDR3 protein: CASSHGQGGNYGYTF; CDR3 DNA: TGTGCCAGCAGCCACGGACAGGGCGGGAACTATGGCTACACCTTC; J gene: TRBJ1-2; V gene: TRBV4-2; clone size: once; D gene: TRBD1
CDR3 protein: CASRGVEGANEKLFF; CDR3 DNA: TGTGCCAGCAGGGGGGTAGAAGGGGCTAATGAAAAACTGTTTTTT; J gene: TRBJ1-4; V gene: TRBV28; clone size: .; D gene: .
CDR3 protein: CASGTVVQPQHF; CDR3 DNA: TGTGCCAGTGGGACAGTAGTTCAGCCCCAGCATTTT; J gene: TRBJ1-5; V gene: TRBV28; clone size: .; D gene: TRBD1
CDR3 protein: CASSQTKDTQYF; CDR3 DNA: TGTGCCAGCAGCCAGACGAAAGATACGCAGTATTTT; J gene: TRBJ2-3; V gene: TRBV3-1/TRBV3-2; clone size: .; D gene: .
CDR3 protein: CASSKDRGSTNEKLFF; CDR3 DNA: TGTGCCAGCAGCAAAGACAGGGGCTCAACTAATGAAAAACTGTTTTTT; J gene: TRBJ1-4; V gene: TRBV28; clone size: .; D gene: TRBD1
CDR3 protein: CASSRSRDRGYEQYF; CDR3 DNA: TGTGCCAGCAGCCGCTCACGGGACAGGGGCTACGAGCAGTACTTC; J gene: TRBJ2-7; V gene: TRBV11-2; clone size: .; D gene: TRBD1
CDR3 protein: CASSSVQGSINYGYTF; CDR3 DNA: TGTGCCAGCAGTTCCGTCCAGGGTTCCATAAACTATGGCTACACCTTC; J gene: TRBJ1-2; V gene: TRBV28; clone size: .; D gene: .
CDR3 protein: CASRADRAGGNTIYF; CDR3 DNA: TGTGCCAGCAGGGCCGACAGGGCTGGTGGAAACACCATATATTTT; J gene: TRBJ1-3; V gene: TRBV2; clone size: .; D gene: TRBD1
CDR3 protein: CASSQDWAGAQGNEQFF; CDR3 DNA: TGTGCCAGCAGCCAAGATTGGGCAGGAGCACAGGGCAATGAGCAGTTCTTC; J gene: TRBJ2-1; V gene: TRBV3-1/TRBV3-2; clone size: few; D gene: .
CDR3 protein: CASSLSTGAGNTIYF; CDR3 DNA: TGTGCCAGCAGCCTTTCGACAGGGGCCGGAAACACCATATATTTT; J gene: TRBJ1-3; V gene: TRBV11-1; clone size: .; D gene: TRBD1
CDR3 protein: CASSWQADQPQHF; CDR3 DNA: TGTGCCAGTAGTTGGCAGGCGGATCAGCCCCAGCATTTT; J gene: TRBJ1-5; V gene: TRBV19; clone size: .; D gene: .
CDR3 protein: CSVAHILNTEAFF; CDR3 DNA: TGCAGCGTCGCGCATATTTTGAACACTGAAGCTTTCTTT; J gene: TRBJ1-1; V gene: TRBV29-1; clone size: .; D gene: .
CDR3 protein: CASSIRATGYTF; CDR3 DNA: TGTGCCAGTAGTATTAGGGCAACTGGCTACACCTTC; J gene: TRBJ1-2; V gene: TRBV19; clone size: .; D gene: .
CDR3 protein: CASSIMKQGRGGYTF; CDR3 DNA: TGTGCCAGTAGTATAATGAAACAGGGAAGAGGGGGCTACACCTTC; J gene: TRBJ1-2; V gene: TRBV19; clone size: .; D gene: .
CDR3 protein: CASSPRGESCTF; CDR3 DNA: TGTGCCAGCAGTCCCCGGGGGGAATCTTGCACCTTC; J gene: TRBJ1-2; V gene: TRBV2; clone size: .; D gene: .
CDR3 protein: CATHSGRDFSYEQYF; CDR3 DNA: TGTGCCACACATAGCGGGAGGGATTTCTCCTACGAGCAGTACTTC; J gene: TRBJ2-7; V gene: TRBV10-3; clone size: .; D gene: TRBD2
CDR3 protein: CASSPESVTQYF; CDR3 DNA: TGTGCCAGCAGTCCCGAGTCGGTTACGCAGTATTTT; J gene: TRBJ2-3; V gene: TRBV6-6; clone size: .; D gene: .
CDR3 protein: CASSHRDRSNEKLFF; CDR3 DNA: TGTGCCAGCAGCCACAGGGACCGGTCTAATGAAAAACTGTTTTTT; J gene: TRBJ1-4; V gene: TRBV11-3; clone size: .; D gene: .
CDR3 protein: CASSNGETYEQYF; CDR3 DNA: TGTGCCAGTAGTAACGGTGAGACCTACGAGCAGTACTTC; J gene: TRBJ2-7; V gene: TRBV19; clone size: .; D gene: .
CDR3 protein: CAWSVPGTSGSYNEQFF; CDR3 DNA: TGTGCCTGGAGTGTCCCAGGGACTAGCGGGAGCTACAATGAGCAGTTCTTC; J gene: TRBJ2-1; V gene: TRBV30; clone size: .; D gene: TRBD2
CDR3 protein: CASSPGGGRGYNEQFF; CDR3 DNA: TGTGCCAGCAGCCCTGGAGGCGGGAGGGGGTACAATGAGCAGTTCTTC; J gene: TRBJ2-1; V gene: TRBV11-3; clone size: .; D gene: TRBD2
CDR3 protein: CASSVPGQGYEQYF; CDR3 DNA: TGTGCCAGCAGTGTACCGGGACAGGGGTACGAGCAGTACTTC; J gene: TRBJ2-7; V gene: TRBV11-3; clone size: .; D gene: TRBD1
CDR3 protein: CASTRGTVGHQPQHF; CDR3 DNA: TGTGCCAGCACCAGAGGGACAGTGGGGCATCAGCCCCAGCATTTT; J gene: TRBJ1-5; V gene: TRBV5-6; clone size: .; D gene: TRBD1
CDR3 protein: CASSLAPPNPGTGGNEQFF; CDR3 DNA: TGCGCCAGCAGCTTGGCCCCTCCAAACCCCGGGACAGGGGGCAATGAGCAGTTCTTC; J gene: TRBJ2-1; V gene: TRBV5-1; clone size: once; D gene: TRBD1
CDR3 protein: CAWTGRGVPNTGELFF; CDR3 DNA: TGTGCCTGGACTGGACGTGGGGTTCCGAACACCGGGGAGCTGTTTTTT; J gene: TRBJ2-2; V gene: TRBV30; clone size: once; D gene: .
CDR3 protein: CASKRFGTGAYEQYF; CDR3 DNA: TGTGCCAGCAAGAGGTTCGGGACGGGAGCCTACGAGCAGTACTTC; J gene: TRBJ2-7; V gene: TRBV7-2; clone size: .; D gene: .
CDR3 protein: CASSILPTNYGYTF; CDR3 DNA: TGTGCCAGCAGTATCCTACCGACTAACTATGGCTACACCTTC; J gene: TRBJ1-2; V gene: TRBV28; clone size: .; D gene: .
CDR3 protein: CAWSVVAGPYEQYF; CDR3 DNA: TGTGCCTGGAGTGTAGTAGCGGGACCTTACGAGCAGTACTTC; J gene: TRBJ2-7; V gene: TRBV30; clone size: .; D gene: TRBD2
CDR3 protein: CASSRDRNSPLHF; CDR3 DNA: TGTGCCAGCAGCAGGGACAGGAATTCACCCCTCCACTTT; J gene: TRBJ1-6; V gene: TRBV7-2; clone size: .; D gene: TRBD1
CDR3 protein: CASSPTQGVNTEAFF; CDR3 DNA: TGTGCCAGCTCACCCACACAGGGGGTGAACACTGAAGCTTTCTTT; J gene: TRBJ1-1; V gene: TRBV18; clone size: few; D gene: TRBD1
CDR3 protein: CSASLKGQGNYNEQFF; CDR3 DNA: TGCAGTGCTAGTCTTAAGGGACAGGGGAATTACAATGAGCAGTTCTTC; J gene: TRBJ2-1; V gene: TRBV20-1; clone size: .; D gene: TRBD1
CDR3 protein: CASSPGLLYEQYF; CDR3 DNA: TGCGCCAGCAGCCCAGGACTCCTCTACGAGCAGTACTTC; J gene: TRBJ2-7; V gene: TRBV5-1; clone size: .; D gene: .
CDR3 protein: CAWSRPGLPPYEQFF; CDR3 DNA: TGTGCCTGGAGTCGTCCAGGACTCCCCCCCTATGAGCAGTTCTTC; J gene: TRBJ2-1; V gene: TRBV30; clone size: .; D gene: .
CDR3 protein: CASSSRGRSTEAFF; CDR3 DNA: TGTGCCAGCAGTAGCAGGGGGCGGTCGACTGAAGCTTTCTTT; J gene: TRBJ1-1; V gene: TRBV28; clone size: .; D gene: TRBD1
CDR3 protein: CASSYSGPYGYTF; CDR3 DNA: TGTGCCAGCAGTTATTCAGGGCCCTATGGCTACACCTTC; J gene: TRBJ1-2; V gene: TRBV12-3/TRBV12-4; clone size: .; D gene: .